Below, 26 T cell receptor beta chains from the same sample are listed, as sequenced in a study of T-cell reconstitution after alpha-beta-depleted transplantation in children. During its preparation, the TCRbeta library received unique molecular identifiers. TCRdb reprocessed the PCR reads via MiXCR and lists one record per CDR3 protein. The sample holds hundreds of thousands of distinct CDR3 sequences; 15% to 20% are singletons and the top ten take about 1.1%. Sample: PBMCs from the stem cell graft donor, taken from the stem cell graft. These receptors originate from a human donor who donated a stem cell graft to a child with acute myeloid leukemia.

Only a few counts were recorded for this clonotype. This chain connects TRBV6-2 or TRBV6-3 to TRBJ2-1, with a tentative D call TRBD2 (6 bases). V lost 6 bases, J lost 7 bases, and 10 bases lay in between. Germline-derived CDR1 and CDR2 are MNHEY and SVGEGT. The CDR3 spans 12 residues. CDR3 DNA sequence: TGTGCCAGCAGCGCGGGACCGAATGAGCAGTTCTTC. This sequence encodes CASSAGPNEQFF.

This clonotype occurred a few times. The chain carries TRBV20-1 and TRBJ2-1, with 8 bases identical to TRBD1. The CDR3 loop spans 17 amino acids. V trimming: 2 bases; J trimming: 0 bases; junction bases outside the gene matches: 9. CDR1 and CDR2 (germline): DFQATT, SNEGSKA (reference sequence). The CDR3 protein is CSARHQGAPSSYNEQFF. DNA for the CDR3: TGCAGTGCTAGACACCAGGGGGCCCCCAGCTCCTACAATGAGCAGTTCTTC.

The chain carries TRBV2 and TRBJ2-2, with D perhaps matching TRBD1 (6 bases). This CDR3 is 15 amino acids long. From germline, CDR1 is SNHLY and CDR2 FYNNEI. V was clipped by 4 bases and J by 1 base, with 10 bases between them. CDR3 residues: CASSGQALNTGELFF. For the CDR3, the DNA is TGTGCCAGCAGTGGACAGGCGCTGAACACCGGGGAGCTGTTTTTT. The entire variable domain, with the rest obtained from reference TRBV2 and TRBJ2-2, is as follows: EPEVTQTPSHQVTQMGQEVILRCVPISNHLYFYWYRQILGQKVEFLVSFYNNEISEKSEIFDDQFSVERPDGSNFTLKIRSTKLEDSAMYFCASSGQALNTGELFFGEGSRLTVL.

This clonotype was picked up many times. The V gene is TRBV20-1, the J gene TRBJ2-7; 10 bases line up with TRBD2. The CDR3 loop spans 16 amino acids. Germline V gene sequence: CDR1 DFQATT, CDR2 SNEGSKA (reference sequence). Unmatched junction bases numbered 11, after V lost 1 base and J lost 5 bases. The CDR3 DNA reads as TGCAGTGCTAGAGCATCGCTAGCGGGGGTGTCCCACGAGCAGTACTTC. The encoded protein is CSARASLAGVSHEQYF.

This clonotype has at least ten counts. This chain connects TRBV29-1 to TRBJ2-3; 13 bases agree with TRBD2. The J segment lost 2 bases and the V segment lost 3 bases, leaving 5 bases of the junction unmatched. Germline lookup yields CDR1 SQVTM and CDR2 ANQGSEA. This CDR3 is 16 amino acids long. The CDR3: CSVETSGGTITDTQYF. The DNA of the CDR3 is TGCAGCGTTGAGACTAGCGGGGGGACTATCACAGATACGCAGTATTTT.

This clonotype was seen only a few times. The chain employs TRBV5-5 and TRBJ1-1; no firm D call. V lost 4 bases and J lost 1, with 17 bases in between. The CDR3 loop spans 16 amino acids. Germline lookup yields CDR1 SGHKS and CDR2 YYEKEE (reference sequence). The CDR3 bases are TGTGCCAGCAGCCCGCCGTTGGTCACCGGGAACACTGAAGCTTTCTTT. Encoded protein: CASSPPLVTGNTEAFF.

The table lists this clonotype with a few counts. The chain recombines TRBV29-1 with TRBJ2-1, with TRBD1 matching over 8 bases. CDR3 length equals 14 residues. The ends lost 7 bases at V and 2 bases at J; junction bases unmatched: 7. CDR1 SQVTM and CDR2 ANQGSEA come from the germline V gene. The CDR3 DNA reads TGCAGCGGCACAGGGACAGGAGCCTACAATGAGCAGTTCTTC. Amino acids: CSGTGTGAYNEQFF.

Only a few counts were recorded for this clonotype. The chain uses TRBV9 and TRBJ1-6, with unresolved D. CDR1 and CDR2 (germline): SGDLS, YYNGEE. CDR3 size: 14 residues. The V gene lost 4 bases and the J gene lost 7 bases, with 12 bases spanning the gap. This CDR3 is CASSSDNRNSPLHF. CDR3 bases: TGTGCCAGCAGCTCAGACAACCGAAATTCACCCCTCCACTTT.

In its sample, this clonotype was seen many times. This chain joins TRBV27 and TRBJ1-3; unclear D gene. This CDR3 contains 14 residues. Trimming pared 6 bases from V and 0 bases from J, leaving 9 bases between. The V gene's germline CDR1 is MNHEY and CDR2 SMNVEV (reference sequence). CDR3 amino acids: CASSPRNSGNTIYF. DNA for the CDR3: TGTGCCAGCAGCCCAAGGAACTCTGGAAACACCATATATTTT.

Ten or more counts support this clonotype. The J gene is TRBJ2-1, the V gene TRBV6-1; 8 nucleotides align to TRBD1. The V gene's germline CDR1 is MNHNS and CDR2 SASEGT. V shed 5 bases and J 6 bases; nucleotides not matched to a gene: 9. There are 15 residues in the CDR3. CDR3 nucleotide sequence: TGTGCCAGCAGTACCGTCCAGGGGGCGATCAATGAGCAGTTCTTC. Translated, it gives CASSTVQGAINEQFF.

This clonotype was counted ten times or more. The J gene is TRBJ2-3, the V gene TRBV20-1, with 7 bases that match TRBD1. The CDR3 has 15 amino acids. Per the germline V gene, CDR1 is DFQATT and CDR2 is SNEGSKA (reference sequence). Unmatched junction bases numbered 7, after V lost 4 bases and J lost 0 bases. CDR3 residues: CSATSGTESTDTQYF. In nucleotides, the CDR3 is TGCAGTGCTACGTCCGGGACAGAAAGCACAGATACGCAGTATTTT.

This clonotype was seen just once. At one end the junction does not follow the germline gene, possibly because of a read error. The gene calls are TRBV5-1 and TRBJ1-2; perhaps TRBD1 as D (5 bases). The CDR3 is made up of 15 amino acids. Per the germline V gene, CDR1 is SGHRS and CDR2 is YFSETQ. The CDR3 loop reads CACSLGEGLDYGYTF. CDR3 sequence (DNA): TGCGCCTGCAGCTTGGGTGAGGGGCTCGACTATGGCTACACCTTC.

CDR3 region: CASSLSPTGAYEQYF. CDR3 DNA sequence: TGTGCCAGCAGCTTATCCCCGACAGGAGCTTACGAGCAGTACTTC. The chain combines TRBV7-9 with TRBJ2-7; tentative D call: TRBD1 (6 bases). Germline CDR1 and CDR2: SEHNR and FQNEAQ (reference sequence). The CDR3 loop spans 15 amino acids. Between the trimmed V and J ends, which lost 2 bases and 4 bases, there was a span of 15 bases.

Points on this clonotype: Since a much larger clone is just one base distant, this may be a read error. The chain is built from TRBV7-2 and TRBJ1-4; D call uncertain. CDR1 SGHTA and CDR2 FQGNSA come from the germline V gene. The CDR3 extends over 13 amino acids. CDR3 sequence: CASSVATNEKLIF. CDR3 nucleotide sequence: TGTGCCAGCAGCGTTGCAACTAATGAAAAACTGATTTTT.

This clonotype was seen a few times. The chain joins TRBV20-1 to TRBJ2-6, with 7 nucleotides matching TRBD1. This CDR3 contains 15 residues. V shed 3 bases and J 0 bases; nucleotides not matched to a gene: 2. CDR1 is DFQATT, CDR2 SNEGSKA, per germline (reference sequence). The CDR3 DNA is TGCAGTGCTAGCAGGGGGTACTCTGGGGCCAACGTCCTGACTTTC. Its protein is CSASRGYSGANVLTF.

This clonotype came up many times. The CDR3 region is CASSLKGDTGELFF. The CDR3, as DNA: TGTGCCAGCAGTCTCAAAGGGGACACCGGGGAGCTGTTTTTT. The chain is built from TRBV28 and TRBJ2-2, with D tentatively TRBD1 (5 bases). The V gene lost 5 bases and the J gene lost 3 bases, with 10 bases spanning the gap. From germline, CDR1 is MDHEN and CDR2 SYDVKM. The CDR3 contains 14 residues.

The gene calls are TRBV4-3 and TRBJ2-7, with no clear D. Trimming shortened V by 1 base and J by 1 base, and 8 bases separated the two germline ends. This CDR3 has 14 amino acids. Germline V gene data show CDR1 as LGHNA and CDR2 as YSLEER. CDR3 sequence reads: CASSQVADSYEQYF. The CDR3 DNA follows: TGCGCCAGCAGCCAAGTCGCAGATTCCTACGAGCAGTACTTC.

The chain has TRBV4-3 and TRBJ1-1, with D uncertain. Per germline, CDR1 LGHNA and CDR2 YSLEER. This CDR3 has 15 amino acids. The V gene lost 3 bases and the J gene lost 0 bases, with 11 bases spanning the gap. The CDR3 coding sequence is TGCGCCAGCAGCCAGGGCGCCAAAATGAACACTGAAGCTTTCTTT. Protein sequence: CASSQGAKMNTEAFF.

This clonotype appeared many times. DNA of the CDR3: TGTGCCAGCAGAGGGACCAGCGGAAGCTACGAGCAGTACGTC. Its translation is CASRGTSGSYEQYV. The J gene is TRBJ2-7, the V gene TRBV6-1; D is perhaps TRBD1 or TRBD2 (5 bases each). The V end was cut by 6 bases, the J end by 3 bases, with 15 bases between. The germline gives CDR1 MNHNS, CDR2 SASEGT. There are 14 residues in the CDR3.

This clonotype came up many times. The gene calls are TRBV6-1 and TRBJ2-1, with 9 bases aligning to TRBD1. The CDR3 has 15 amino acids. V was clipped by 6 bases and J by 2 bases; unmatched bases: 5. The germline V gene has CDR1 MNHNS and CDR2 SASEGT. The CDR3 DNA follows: TGTGCCAGCAGGAGAGGACAGGGGCCCTACAATGAGCAGTTCTTC. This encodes CASRRGQGPYNEQFF.

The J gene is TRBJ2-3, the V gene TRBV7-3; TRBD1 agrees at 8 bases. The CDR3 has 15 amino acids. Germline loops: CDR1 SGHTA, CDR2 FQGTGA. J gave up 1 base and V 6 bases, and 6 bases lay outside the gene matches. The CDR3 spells CASSPGGLGTDTQYF. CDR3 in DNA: TGTGCCAGCAGTCCAGGGGGCTTAGGCACAGATACGCAGTATTTT.

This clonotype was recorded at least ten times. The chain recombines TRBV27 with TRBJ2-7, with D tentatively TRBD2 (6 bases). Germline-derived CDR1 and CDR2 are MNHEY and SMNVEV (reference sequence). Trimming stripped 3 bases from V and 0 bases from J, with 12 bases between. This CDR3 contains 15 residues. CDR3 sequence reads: CASSLQGLFSYEQYF. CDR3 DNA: TGTGCCAGCAGTTTGCAGGGACTTTTCTCCTACGAGCAGTACTTC.

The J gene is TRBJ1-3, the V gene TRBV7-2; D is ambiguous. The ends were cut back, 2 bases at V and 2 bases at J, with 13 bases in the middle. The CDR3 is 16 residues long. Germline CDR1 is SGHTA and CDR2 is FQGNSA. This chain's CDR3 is CASSLRSGWAGNTIYF. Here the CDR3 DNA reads TGTGCCAGCAGCTTAAGATCGGGTTGGGCTGGAAACACCATATATTTT.

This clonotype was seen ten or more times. The CDR3 sequence: CATSDPGQRKTDTQYF. CDR3 nucleotides: TGTGCCACCAGTGATCCGGGACAGCGGAAGACAGATACGCAGTATTTT. The gene calls are TRBV24-1 and TRBJ2-3, with 7 bases lining up with TRBD1. The V gene's germline CDR1 is KGHDR and CDR2 SFDVKD. The CDR3 totals 16 residues. J gave up 3 bases and V 3 bases, and 8 bases lay outside the gene matches.

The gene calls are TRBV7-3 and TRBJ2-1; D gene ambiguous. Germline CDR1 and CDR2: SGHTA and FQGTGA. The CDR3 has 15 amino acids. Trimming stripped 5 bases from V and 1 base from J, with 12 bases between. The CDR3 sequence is CASSPHGLSYNEQFF. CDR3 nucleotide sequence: TGTGCCAGCAGCCCACACGGGCTATCCTACAATGAGCAGTTCTTC.

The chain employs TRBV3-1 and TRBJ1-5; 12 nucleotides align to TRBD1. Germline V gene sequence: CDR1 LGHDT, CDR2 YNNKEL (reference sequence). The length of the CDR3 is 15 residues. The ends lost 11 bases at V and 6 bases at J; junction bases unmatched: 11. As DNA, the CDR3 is TGTGCCTTCTGTTTGGGACAGGGGGCAAGTCAGCCCCAGCATTTT. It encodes CAFCLGQGASQPQHF.